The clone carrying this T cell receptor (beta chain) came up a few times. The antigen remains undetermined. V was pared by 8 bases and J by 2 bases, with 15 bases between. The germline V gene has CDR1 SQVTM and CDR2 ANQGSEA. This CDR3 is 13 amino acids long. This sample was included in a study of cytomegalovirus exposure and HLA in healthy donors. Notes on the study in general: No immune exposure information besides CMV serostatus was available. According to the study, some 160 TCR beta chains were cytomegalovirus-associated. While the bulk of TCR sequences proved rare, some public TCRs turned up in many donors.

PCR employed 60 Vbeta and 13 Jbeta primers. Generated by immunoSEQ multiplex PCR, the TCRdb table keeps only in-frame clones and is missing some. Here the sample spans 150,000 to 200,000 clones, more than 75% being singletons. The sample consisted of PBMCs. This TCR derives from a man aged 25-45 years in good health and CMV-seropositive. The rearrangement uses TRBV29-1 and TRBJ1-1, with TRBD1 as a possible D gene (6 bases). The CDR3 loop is CSPSRQANTEAFF. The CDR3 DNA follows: TGCAGCCCTTCTCGACAGGCTAACACTGAAGCTTTCTTT.